The rows below give T cell receptor beta chains drawn from one sample of a study of tumor and adjacent non-tumor tissue in lung cancer. MiXCR was run by TCRdb on the multiplex PCR reads, yielding one entry per CDR3 protein. The sample has some 84,000 distinct CDR3 sequences, around 57% seen once. Sequenced input: lung tumor tissue. These receptors were collected from a man between 65 and 79 years old with non-small cell lung cancer. CDR3s include the opening cysteine and the closing phenylalanine or tryptophan. The D gene is left open where the match is weak. Only part of the rows carry a size: once, few, many, or a class if the clone is expanded.

V gene: TRBV12-3/TRBV12-4
D gene: NA
J gene: TRBJ2-5
clone size: many
CDR3 DNA: TGTGCCAGCACCGAGGCTGGTAAAGAGACCCAGTACTTC
CDR3 protein: CASTEAGKETQYF

V gene: TRBV12-3/TRBV12-4
D gene: TRBD2
J gene: TRBJ2-3
clone size: many
CDR3 DNA: TGTGCCAGCAGCCAGACTAGCGGGGTCCTAAGGCAGTATTTT
CDR3 protein: CASSQTSGVLRQYF

V gene: TRBV6-1
D gene: NA
J gene: TRBJ2-7
clone size: NA
CDR3 DNA: TGTGCCAGCGGTGTCGAGGGTGACTACGACCAGTACTTC
CDR3 protein: CASGVEGDYDQYF

V gene: TRBV5-1
D gene: NA
J gene: TRBJ2-2
clone size: NA
CDR3 DNA: TGCGCCAGCGGCCAGGACCCGAACACCGGGGAGCTGTTGTTT
CDR3 protein: CASGQDPNTGELLF

V gene: TRBV11-2
D gene: TRBD2
J gene: TRBJ2-6
clone size: many
CDR3 DNA: TGTGCCAGCAGCTCGCGAGGGAGCGGGGGGCCTGGGGCCAACGTCCTGACTTTC
CDR3 protein: CASSSRGSGGPGANVLTF

V gene: TRBV5-1
D gene: NA
J gene: TRBJ1-2
clone size: many
CDR3 DNA: TGCGCCAGCAGCGAGGGGGGAGCCTATGGCTACACCTTC
CDR3 protein: CASSEGGAYGYTF

V gene: TRBV11-2
D gene: NA
J gene: TRBJ2-4
clone size: NA
CDR3 DNA: TGTGCCAGCAGCTTAACCAACGACATTCATTACTTC
CDR3 protein: CASSLTNDIHYF

V gene: TRBV7-8
D gene: NA
J gene: TRBJ1-1
clone size: medium-sized
CDR3 DNA: TGTGCCAGCAGCCTCCCCGAGGGCCAGGGTATTAACACTGAAGCTTTCTTT
CDR3 protein: CASSLPEGQGINTEAFF

V gene: TRBV29-1
D gene: NA
J gene: TRBJ1-1
clone size: NA
CDR3 DNA: TGCAGCGTTTGCATGAAACGCGCTGAAGCTTTCTTT
CDR3 protein: CSVCMKRAEAFF

V gene: TRBV2
D gene: TRBD2
J gene: TRBJ2-2
clone size: few
CDR3 DNA: TGTGCCAGCACTGGACTAGCGACCGGGGAGCTGTTTTTT
CDR3 protein: CASTGLATGELFF

V gene: TRBV11-2
D gene: NA
J gene: TRBJ2-5
clone size: medium-sized
CDR3 DNA: TGTGCCAGCAGCTTACAAGAGACCCAGTACTTC
CDR3 protein: CASSLQETQYF

V gene: TRBV7-8
D gene: TRBD1
J gene: TRBJ1-2
clone size: NA
CDR3 DNA: TGTTCCAGCAGCTTAGTTTCACAGGGGGCGAATTCTTGTCTTTATGGCTACACCTTC
CDR3 protein: CSSSLVSQGANSCLYGYTF

V gene: TRBV11-2
D gene: TRBD2
J gene: TRBJ2-1
clone size: NA
CDR3 DNA: TGTGCCGGCAGCTTGACTAGCGGTAAAGGGAATGGGCGGTTCTTC
CDR3 protein: CAGSLTSGKGNGRFF

V gene: TRBV11-2
D gene: TRBD1
J gene: TRBJ2-7
clone size: NA
CDR3 DNA: TGTGCCAGTAGCGAGGGGGACAGAGACTACAAGCAGTACTTC
CDR3 protein: CASSEGDRDYKQYF

V gene: TRBV29-1
D gene: NA
J gene: TRBJ2-1
clone size: NA
CDR3 DNA: NA
CDR3 protein: CSVVGGGARTRGNEHFF

V gene: TRBV11-2
D gene: NA
J gene: TRBJ2-1
clone size: NA
CDR3 DNA: TGTGCCAGCAGCTTAGCCCGACGGGTTGGAGGGCAGGAGAATGGGCAGTTATTC
CDR3 protein: CASSLARRVGGQENGQLF

V gene: TRBV11-2
D gene: TRBD2
J gene: TRBJ2-2
clone size: NA
CDR3 DNA: TGTGCCATCAGATCGGGACTAGCTGGGACTTACGGTAAGGAGCTGTTTTTT
CDR3 protein: CAIRSGLAGTYGKELFF

V gene: TRBV5-1
D gene: NA
J gene: TRBJ2-1
clone size: many
CDR3 DNA: TGCGCCAGCAGCTTTGGCCGGGGCAATGAGCAGTTCTTC
CDR3 protein: CASSFGRGNEQFF

V gene: TRBV10-1
D gene: NA
J gene: TRBJ2-2
clone size: NA
CDR3 DNA: TGCGCCAGCAGTAAGGACATGTCGAACACCGGGGAGCTGTTTTTT
CDR3 protein: CASSKDMSNTGELFF

V gene: TRBV25-1
D gene: NA
J gene: TRBJ2-7
clone size: NA
CDR3 DNA: TGTGCAAGCACAATAGGGAAAGAGCAGTACTTC
CDR3 protein: CASTIGKEQYF

V gene: TRBV13
D gene: NA
J gene: TRBJ2-3
clone size: NA
CDR3 DNA: TGTGCCAGCAGTCAAAAGGGCACGCGTTATTTT
CDR3 protein: CASSQKGTRYF

V gene: TRBV10-3
D gene: NA
J gene: TRBJ2-7
clone size: many
CDR3 DNA: TGTGCCATCATGGAGGATCGGGAGCAGTACTTC
CDR3 protein: CAIMEDREQYF

V gene: TRBV11-2
D gene: TRBD2
J gene: TRBJ2-2
clone size: few
CDR3 DNA: TGTGCCAGCAACTTAGCTGAGCGGGGGGGTTCCGGGAAGCTGTTTTTT
CDR3 protein: CASNLAERGGSGKLFF

V gene: TRBV6-5
D gene: TRBD2
J gene: TRBJ2-1
clone size: NA
CDR3 DNA: TGTGCCAGCAGGAGACTAGCGGGATGTTCCTACAATGAGCAGTTCTTC
CDR3 protein: CASRRLAGCSYNEQFF